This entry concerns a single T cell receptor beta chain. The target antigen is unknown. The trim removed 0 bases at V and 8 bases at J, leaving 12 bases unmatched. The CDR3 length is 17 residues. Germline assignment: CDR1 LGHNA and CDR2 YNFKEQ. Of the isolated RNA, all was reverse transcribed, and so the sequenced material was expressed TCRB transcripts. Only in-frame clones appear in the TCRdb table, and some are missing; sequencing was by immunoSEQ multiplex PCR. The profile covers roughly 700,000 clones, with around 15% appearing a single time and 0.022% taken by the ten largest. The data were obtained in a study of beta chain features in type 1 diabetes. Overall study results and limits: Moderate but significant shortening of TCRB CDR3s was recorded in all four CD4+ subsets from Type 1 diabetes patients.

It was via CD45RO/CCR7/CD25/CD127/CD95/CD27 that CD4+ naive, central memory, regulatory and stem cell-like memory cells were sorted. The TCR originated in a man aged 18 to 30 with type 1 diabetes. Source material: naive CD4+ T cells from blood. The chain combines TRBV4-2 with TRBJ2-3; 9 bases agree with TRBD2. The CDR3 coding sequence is TGTGCCAGCAGCCAAGAGAGTGGCGGGGGGGCCAAAGGTACGCAGTATTTT. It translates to CASSQESGGGAKGTQYF.